This T cell receptor (beta chain) came from a study of T-cell memory formation after mild COVID-19. General study results and limits: Pre-infection memory harbored some responding clones, suggesting cross-reactive memory joined. There was a balanced CD4/CD8 profile in clones contracting day 15 to 85, and later expanders leaned CD4+. CD8+ contracting clones occupied EMRA, while CD4+ ones occupied mainly CM and EM.

Via MiXCR, TCRdb re-called the 5' RACE reads, giving one row per CDR3 protein. The sample holds approximately 260,000 distinct CDR3 sequences, under 20% seen once. With 5 bases removed from V and 3 bases from J, the gap between germline ends came to 11 bases. The germline V gene encodes CDR1 SGHNT and CDR2 YENEEA. The CDR3 is made up of 13 amino acids. This clonotype was seen only a few times. Its specificity is not known. This receptor was taken from a man aged 18 to 29 who had mild COVID-19 (a few samples of this study predate the infection). Cell type and time point are not known. This chain joins TRBV11-3 and TRBJ2-7, with D perhaps matching TRBD1 (6 bases). Material for sequencing was PBMCs or a T cell subset sorted from them (not recorded which). The CDR3 DNA reads TGTGCCAGCAGCGCTAAGGACAGCTACGAGCAGTACTTC. Translating gives CASSAKDSYEQYF.